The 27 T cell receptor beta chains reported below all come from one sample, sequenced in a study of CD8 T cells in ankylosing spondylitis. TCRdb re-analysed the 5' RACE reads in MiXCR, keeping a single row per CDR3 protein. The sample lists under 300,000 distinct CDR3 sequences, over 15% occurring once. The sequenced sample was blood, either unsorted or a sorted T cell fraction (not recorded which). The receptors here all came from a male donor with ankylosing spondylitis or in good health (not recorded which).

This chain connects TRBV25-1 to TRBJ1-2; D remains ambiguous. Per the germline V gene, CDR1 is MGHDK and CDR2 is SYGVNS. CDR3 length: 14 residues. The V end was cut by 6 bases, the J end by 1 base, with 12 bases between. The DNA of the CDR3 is TGTGCCAGCAGCGGGAGTTTTTTTAACTATGGCTACACCTTC. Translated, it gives CASSGSFFNYGYTF.

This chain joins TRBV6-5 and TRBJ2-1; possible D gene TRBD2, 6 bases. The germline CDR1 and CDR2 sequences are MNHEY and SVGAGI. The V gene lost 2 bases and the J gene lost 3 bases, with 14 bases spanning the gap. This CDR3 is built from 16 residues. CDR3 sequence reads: CASSYLTSKGYNEQFF. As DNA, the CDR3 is TGTGCCAGCAGTTACCTGACTAGTAAGGGCTACAATGAGCAGTTCTTC.

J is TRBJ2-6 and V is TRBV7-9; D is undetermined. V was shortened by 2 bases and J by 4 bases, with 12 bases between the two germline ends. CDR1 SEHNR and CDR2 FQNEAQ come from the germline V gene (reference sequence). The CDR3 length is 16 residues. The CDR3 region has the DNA TGTGCCAGCAGCTTAAGGCGTGGGTTCGGGGCCAACGTCCTGACTTTC. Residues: CASSLRRGFGANVLTF.

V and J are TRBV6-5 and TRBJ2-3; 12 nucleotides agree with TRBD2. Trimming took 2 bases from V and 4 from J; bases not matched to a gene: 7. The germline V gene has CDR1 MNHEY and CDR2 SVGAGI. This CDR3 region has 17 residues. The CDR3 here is CASSYATSGSGADTQYF. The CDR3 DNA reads TGTGCCAGCAGTTACGCGACTAGCGGGAGTGGGGCAGATACGCAGTATTTT.

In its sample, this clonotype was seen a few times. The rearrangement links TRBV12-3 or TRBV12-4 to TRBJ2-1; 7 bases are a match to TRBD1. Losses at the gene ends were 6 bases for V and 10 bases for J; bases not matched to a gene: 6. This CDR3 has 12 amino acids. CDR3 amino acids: CASSKGTAEQFF. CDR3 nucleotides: TGTGCCAGCAGCAAGGGGACAGCCGAGCAGTTCTTC.

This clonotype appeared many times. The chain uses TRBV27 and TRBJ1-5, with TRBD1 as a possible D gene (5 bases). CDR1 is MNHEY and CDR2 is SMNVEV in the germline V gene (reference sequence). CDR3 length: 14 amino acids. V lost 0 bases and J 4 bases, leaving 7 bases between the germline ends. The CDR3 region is CASSLSGGNQPQHF. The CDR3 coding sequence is TGTGCCAGCAGTTTATCCGGGGGTAATCAGCCCCAGCATTTT.

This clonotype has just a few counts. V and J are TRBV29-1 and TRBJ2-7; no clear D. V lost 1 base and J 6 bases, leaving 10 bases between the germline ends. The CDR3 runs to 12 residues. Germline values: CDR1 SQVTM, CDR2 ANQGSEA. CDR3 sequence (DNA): TGCAGCGTTGAAGTGCGTGTTGGCGAGCAGTACTTC. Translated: CSVEVRVGEQYF.

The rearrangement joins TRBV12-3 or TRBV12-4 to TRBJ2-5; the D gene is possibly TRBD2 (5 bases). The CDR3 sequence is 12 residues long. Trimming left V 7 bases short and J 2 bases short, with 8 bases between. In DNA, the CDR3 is TGTGCCAGCAATCGGGGTCAAGAGACCCAGTACTTC. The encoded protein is CASNRGQETQYF.

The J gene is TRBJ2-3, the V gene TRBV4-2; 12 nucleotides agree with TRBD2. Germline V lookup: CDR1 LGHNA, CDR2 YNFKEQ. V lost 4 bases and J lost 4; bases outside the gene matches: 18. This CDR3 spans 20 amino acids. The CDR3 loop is CASSLQGASGRAQVADTQYF. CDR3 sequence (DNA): TGTGCCAGCAGCCTTCAGGGGGCTAGCGGGAGGGCGCAGGTGGCAGATACGCAGTATTTT.

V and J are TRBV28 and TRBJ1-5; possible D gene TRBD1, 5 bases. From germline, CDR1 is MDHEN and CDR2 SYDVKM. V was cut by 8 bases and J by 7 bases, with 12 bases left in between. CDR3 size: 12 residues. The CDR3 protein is CASEEGNQPQHF. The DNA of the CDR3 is TGTGCCAGCGAGGAGGGGAACCAGCCCCAGCATTTT.

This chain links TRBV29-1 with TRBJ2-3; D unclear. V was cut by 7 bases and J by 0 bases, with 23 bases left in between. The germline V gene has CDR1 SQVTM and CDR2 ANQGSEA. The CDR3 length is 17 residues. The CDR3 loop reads CSAGATDLGSSTDTQYF. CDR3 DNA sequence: TGCAGCGCAGGCGCGACCGACCTGGGATCTAGCACAGATACGCAGTATTTT.

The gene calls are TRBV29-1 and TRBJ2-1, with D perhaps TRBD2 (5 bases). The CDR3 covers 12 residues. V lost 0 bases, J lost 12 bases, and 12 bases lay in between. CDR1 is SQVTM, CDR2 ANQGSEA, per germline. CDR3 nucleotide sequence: TGCAGCGTTGAAGAGGCCGGGGAGATGCAGTTCTTC. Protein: CSVEEAGEMQFF.

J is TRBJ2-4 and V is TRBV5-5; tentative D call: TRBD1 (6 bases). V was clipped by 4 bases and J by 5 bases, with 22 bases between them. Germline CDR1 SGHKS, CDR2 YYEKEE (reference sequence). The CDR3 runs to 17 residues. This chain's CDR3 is CASSPEDSYFPENIQYF. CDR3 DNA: TGTGCCAGCAGCCCCGAGGACAGTTACTTCCCGGAAAACATTCAGTACTTC.

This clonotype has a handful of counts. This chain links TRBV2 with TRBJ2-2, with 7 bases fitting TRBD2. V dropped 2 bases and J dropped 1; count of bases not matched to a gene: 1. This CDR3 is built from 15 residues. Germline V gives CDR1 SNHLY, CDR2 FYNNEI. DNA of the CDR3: TGTGCCAGCAGTGAAATAGCGGGGAACACCGGGGAGCTGTTTTTT. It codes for CASSEIAGNTGELFF.

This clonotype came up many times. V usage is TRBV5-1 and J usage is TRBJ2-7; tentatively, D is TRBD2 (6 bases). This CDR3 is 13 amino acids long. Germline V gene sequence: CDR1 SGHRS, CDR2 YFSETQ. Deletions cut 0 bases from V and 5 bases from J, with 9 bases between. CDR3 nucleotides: TGCGCCAGCAGCTTGGGCGCGGGGAACGAGCAGTACTTC. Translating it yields CASSLGAGNEQYF.

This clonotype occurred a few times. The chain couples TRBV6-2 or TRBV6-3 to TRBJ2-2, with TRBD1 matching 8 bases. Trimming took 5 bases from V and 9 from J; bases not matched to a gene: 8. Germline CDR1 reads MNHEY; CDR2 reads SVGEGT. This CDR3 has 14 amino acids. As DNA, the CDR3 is TGTGCCAGCAGTCCGAGGACAGGGATCCGGGAGCTGTTTTTT. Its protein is CASSPRTGIRELFF.

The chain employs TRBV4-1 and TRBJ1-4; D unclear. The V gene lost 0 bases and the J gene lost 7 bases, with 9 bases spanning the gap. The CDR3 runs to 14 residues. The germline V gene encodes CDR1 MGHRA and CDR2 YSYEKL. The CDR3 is CASSQDMISEKLFF. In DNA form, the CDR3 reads TGCGCCAGCAGCCAAGATATGATATCTGAAAAACTGTTTTTT.

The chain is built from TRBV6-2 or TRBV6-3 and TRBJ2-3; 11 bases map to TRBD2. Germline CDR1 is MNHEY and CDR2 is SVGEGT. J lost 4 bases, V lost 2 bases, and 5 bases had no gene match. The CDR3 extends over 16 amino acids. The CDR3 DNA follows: TGTGCCAGCAGTTACCTACTAGCGGGAGTTGCAGATACGCAGTATTTT. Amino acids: CASSYLLAGVADTQYF.

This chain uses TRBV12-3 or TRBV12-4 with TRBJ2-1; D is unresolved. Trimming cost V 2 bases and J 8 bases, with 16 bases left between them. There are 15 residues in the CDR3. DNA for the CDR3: TGTGCCAGCAGTTTAATAAGCGCAAATATACATGAGCAGTTCTTC. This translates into CASSLISANIHEQFF.

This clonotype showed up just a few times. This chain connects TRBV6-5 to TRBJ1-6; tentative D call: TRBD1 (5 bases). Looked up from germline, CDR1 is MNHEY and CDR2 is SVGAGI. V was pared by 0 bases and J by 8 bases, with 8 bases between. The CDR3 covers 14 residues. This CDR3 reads CASSYSMGDSPLHF. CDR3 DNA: TGTGCCAGCAGTTACTCGATGGGGGATTCACCCCTCCACTTT.

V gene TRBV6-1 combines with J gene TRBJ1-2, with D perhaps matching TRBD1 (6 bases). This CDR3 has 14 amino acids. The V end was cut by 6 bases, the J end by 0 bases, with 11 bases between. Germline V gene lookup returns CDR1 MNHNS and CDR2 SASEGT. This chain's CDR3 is CASRWTVPNYGYTF. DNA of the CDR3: TGTGCCAGCAGGTGGACAGTTCCTAACTATGGCTACACCTTC.

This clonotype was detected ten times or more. The CDR3 sequence: CATSSYERDAYNEQFF. The CDR3 DNA reads as TGTGCCACCAGCAGTTACGAGCGGGATGCCTACAATGAGCAGTTCTTC. The rearrangement links TRBV15 to TRBJ2-1, with 7 bases identical to TRBD2. CDR3 length equals 16 residues. After removal of 3 bases from V and 2 bases from J, the junction contained 7 bases not matched to a gene. Germline values: CDR1 LNHNV, CDR2 YYDKDF (reference sequence).

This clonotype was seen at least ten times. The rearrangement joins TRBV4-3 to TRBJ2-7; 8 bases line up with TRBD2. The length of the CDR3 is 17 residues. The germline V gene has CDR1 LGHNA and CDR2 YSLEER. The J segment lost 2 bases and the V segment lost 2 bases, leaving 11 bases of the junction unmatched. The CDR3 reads CASSQSRFAGGTYEQYF. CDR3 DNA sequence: TGCGCCAGCAGCCAATCCCGATTTGCGGGAGGAACCTACGAGCAGTACTTC.

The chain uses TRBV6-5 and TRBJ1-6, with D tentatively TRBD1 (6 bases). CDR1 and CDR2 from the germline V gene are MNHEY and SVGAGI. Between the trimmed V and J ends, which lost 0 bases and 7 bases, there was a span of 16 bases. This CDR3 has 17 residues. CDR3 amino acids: CASSYSMRGAQNSPLHF. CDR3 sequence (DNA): TGTGCCAGCAGTTACTCGATGCGGGGGGCGCAGAATTCACCCCTCCACTTT.

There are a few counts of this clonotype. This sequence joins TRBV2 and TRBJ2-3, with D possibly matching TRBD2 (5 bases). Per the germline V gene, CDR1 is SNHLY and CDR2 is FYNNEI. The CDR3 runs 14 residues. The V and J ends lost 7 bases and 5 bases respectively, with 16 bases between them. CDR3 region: CASTDDGVGDTQYF. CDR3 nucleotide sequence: TGTGCCAGCACCGATGACGGGGTGGGAGATACGCAGTATTTT.

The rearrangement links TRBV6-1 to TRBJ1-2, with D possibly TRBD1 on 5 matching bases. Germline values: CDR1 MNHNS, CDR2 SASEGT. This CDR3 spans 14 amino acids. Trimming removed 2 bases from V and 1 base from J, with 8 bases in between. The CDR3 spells CASSEFGGNYGYTF. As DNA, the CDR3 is TGTGCCAGCAGTGAATTCGGGGGTAACTATGGCTACACCTTC.

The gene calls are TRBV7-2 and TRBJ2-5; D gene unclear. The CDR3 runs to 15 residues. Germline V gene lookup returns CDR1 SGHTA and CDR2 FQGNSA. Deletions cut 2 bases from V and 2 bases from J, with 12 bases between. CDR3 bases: TGTGCCAGCAGCTTAAATCTAGTTGGGCAAGAGACCCAGTACTTC. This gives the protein CASSLNLVGQETQYF.